This record looks at one T cell receptor (beta chain) sequence and its context. V gave up 5 bases and J gave up 4 bases; unmatched junction bases: 1. In germline, CDR1 is MDHEN, CDR2 SYDVKM. CDR3 length: 12 amino acids. The data are from a study of T cell changes during pregnancy in multiple sclerosis. Sequenced by immunoSEQ multiplex PCR; TCRdb stores in-frame clones only, minus some. The data show about 110,000 clones, approximately 91% seen once. This specimen consisted of peripheral blood, obtained after pregnancy. This chain uses TRBV28 with TRBJ1-2; TRBD1 agrees at 7 bases. The origin of this receptor is a female donor with multiple sclerosis, enrolled in a pregnancy study. The CDR3 is CASSGTVYGYTF. The CDR3 DNA follows: TGTGCCAGCAGTGGGACAGTCTATGGCTACACCTTC.